This T cell receptor beta chain was recorded in a study of blood T cell repertoires in COVID-19. TCRdb's table, derived via immunoSEQ multiplex PCR, lists solely in-frame clones and lacks some. Here the sample spans more than 350,000 clones, 70% to 90% being singletons. The CDR3 extends over 15 amino acids. V shed 5 bases, J shed 0 bases, and the junction held 6 bases outside the gene matches. Germline assignment: CDR1 SGHVS and CDR2 FQNEAQ. Participants' own reports of clinical history determined their cohort assignment. This clone showed up just once. This chain uses TRBV7-8 with TRBJ2-7, with 8 bases identical to TRBD2. The sequence came from a woman between 18 and 30 years old who had been exposed to COVID-19. The sample taken for sequencing was PBMCs or T cells enriched from blood (not recorded which). For the CDR3, the DNA is TGTGCCAGCAGCGTAGGCGGGGGGTTCTCCTACGAGCAGTACTTC. This codes for CASSVGGGFSYEQYF. Looking up the rest from reference TRBV7-8 and TRBJ2-7 gives the full variable domain: GAGVSQSPRYKVAKRGQDVALRCDPISGHVSLFWYQQALGQGPEFLTYFQNEAQLDKSGLPSDRFFAERPEGSVSTLKIQRTQQEDSAVYLCASSVGGGFSYEQYFGPGTRLTVT.